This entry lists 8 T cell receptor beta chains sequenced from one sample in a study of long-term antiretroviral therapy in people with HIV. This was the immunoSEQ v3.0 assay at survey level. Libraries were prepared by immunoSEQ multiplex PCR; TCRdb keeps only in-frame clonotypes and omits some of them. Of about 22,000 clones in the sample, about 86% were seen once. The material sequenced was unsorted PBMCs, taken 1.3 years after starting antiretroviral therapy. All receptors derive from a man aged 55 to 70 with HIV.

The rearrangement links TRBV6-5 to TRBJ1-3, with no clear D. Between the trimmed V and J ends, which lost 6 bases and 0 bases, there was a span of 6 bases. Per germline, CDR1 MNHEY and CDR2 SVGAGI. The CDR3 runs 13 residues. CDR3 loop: CASRRYSGNTIYF. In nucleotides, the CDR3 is TGTGCCAGCAGGCGGTACTCTGGAAACACCATATATTTT.

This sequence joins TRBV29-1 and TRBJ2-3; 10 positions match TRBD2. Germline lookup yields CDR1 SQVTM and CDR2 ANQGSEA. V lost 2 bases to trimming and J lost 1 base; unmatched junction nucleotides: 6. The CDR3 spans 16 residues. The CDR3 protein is CSVELAGVPRTDTQYF. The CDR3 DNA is TGCAGCGTTGAACTAGCGGGAGTCCCCCGCACAGATACGCAGTATTTT.

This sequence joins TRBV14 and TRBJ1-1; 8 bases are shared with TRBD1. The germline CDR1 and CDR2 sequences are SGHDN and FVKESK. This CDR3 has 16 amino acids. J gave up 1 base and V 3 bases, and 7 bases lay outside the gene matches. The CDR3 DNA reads TGTGCCAGCAGCCATAGGACAGGGTTGGGGAACACTGAAGCTTTCTTT. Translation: CASSHRTGLGNTEAFF. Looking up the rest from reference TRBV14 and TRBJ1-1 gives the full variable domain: EAGVTQFPSHSVIEKGQTVTLRCDPISGHDNLYWYRRVMGKEIKFLLHFVKESKQDESGMPNNRFLAERTGGTYSTLKVQPAELEDSGVYFCASSHRTGLGNTEAFFGQGTRLTVV.

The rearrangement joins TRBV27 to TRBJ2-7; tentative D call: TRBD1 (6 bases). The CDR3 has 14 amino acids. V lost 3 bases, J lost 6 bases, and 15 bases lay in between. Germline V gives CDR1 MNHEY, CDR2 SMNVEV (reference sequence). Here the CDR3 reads CASSFQGPRGEQYF. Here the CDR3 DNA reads TGTGCCAGCAGTTTTCAGGGTCCCAGGGGCGAGCAGTACTTC.

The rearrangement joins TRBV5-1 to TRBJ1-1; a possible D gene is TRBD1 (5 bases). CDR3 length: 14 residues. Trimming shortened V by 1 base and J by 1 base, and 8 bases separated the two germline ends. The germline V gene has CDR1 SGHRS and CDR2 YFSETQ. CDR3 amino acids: CASSLRGGNTEAFF. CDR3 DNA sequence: TGCGCCAGCAGCTTGAGGGGCGGGAACACTGAAGCTTTCTTT.

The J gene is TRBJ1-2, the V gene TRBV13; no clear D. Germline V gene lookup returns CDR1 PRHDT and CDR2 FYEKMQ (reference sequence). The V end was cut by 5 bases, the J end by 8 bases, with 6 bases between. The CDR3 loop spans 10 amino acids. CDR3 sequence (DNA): TGTGCCAGCAGCCCCCCAGGCTACACCTTC. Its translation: CASSPPGYTF.

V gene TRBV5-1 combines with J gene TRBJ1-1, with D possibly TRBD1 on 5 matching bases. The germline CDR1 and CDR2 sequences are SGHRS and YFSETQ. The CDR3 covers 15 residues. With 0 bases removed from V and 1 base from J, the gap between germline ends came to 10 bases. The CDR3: CASSLESGANTEAFF. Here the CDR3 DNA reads TGCGCCAGCAGCTTGGAATCTGGGGCGAACACTGAAGCTTTCTTT. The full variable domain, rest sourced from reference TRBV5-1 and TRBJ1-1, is KAGVTQTPRYLIKTRGQQVTLSCSPISGHRSVSWYQQTPGQGLQFLFEYFSETQRNKGNFPGRFSGRQFSNSRSEMNVSTLELGDSALYLCASSLESGANTEAFFGQGTRLTVV.

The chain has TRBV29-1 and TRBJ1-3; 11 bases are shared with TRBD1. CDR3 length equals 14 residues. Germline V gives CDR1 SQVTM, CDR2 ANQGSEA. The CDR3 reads CGSGQGAGGNTIYF. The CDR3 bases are TGCGGAAGTGGACAGGGGGCAGGGGGAAACACCATATATTTT.